These 21 T cell receptor beta chains were sequenced from one sample in a study of blood T cell repertoires in COVID-19. Clones were read by immunoSEQ multiplex PCR, and TCRdb kept only the in-frame ones, dropping some. In the table there are around 23,000 clones, 86% of which are singletons. The sequenced sample consisted of peripheral blood. Receptor source: a human donor with acute or convalescent COVID-19. The donor label of this sample is uncertain.

The chain carries TRBV18 and TRBJ2-7; TRBD1 agrees at 7 bases. Germline CDR1 KGHSH, CDR2 LQKENI. CDR3 size: 13 residues. J was trimmed by 1 base and V by 3 bases; bases with no gene match: 0. CDR3 bases: TGTGCCAGCTCACCGGGACAGTCCTACGAGCAGTACTTC. Residues: CASSPGQSYEQYF.

The chain has TRBV6-5 and TRBJ2-1, with 12 bases fitting TRBD2. In germline, CDR1 is MNHEY, CDR2 SVGAGI. The CDR3 is made up of 13 amino acids. With 6 bases clipped from V and 9 bases from J, the junction kept 3 bases outside the gene matches. CDR3 DNA: TGTGCCAGCAGGGCTAGCGGGAGGGGTGAGCAGTTCTTC. As protein: CASRASGRGEQFF.

Only one count was recorded for this clone. This chain joins TRBV11-3 and TRBJ2-1, with TRBD1 matching 9 bases. This CDR3 has 15 residues. V trimming: 3 bases; J trimming: 7 bases; junction bases outside the gene matches: 7. The germline CDR1 and CDR2 sequences are SGHNT and YENEEA. As DNA, the CDR3 is TGTGCCAGCAGCTTTACCGGGACAGGGTTGAATGAGCAGTTCTTC. Its protein product is CASSFTGTGLNEQFF.

The V gene is TRBV5-6, the J gene TRBJ2-3, with TRBD1 identical over 10 bases. The CDR3 consists of 15 residues. Per the germline V gene, CDR1 is SGHDT and CDR2 is YYEEEE. With V trimmed by 0 bases and J by 6 bases, 4 bases remained unmatched. CDR3 loop: CASSLAGTGADTQYF. The CDR3 DNA is TGTGCCAGCAGCTTGGCCGGGACAGGGGCCGATACGCAGTATTTT.

The V and J genes are TRBV6-5 and TRBJ2-3; D possibly corresponds to TRBD1 (5 bases). CDR3 length equals 11 residues. Germline V gene lookup returns CDR1 MNHEY and CDR2 SVGAGI. Trimming cost V 7 bases and J 14 bases, with 16 bases left between them. For the CDR3, the DNA is TGTGCCAGCACCGAAGGGGATTTTTGGTATTTT. This codes for CASTEGDFWYF.

CDR3 protein: CASSLGQGGGELFF. CDR3 DNA sequence: TGCGCCAGCAGCTTGGGACAGGGAGGCGGGGAGCTGTTTTTT. The rearrangement uses TRBV5-1 and TRBJ2-2; weak D call: TRBD1 (7 bases). V lost 0 bases to trimming and J lost 7 bases, with 10 bases between them. The CDR3 has 14 residues. Germline loops: CDR1 SGHRS, CDR2 YFSETQ.

This clone came up once. CDR3 nucleotide sequence: TGTGCCAGCCAGACAGGGTCATTCGAGGGCTACACCTTC. Protein product: CASQTGSFEGYTF. The genes are TRBV6-5 and TRBJ1-2, with 7 positions matching TRBD1. V lost 8 bases and J lost 8; bases outside the gene matches: 11. CDR1 MNHEY and CDR2 SVGAGI come from the germline V gene. CDR3 length equals 13 residues.

This clone was counted between two and nine times. V is TRBV2 and J is TRBJ1-2, with 8 bases identical to TRBD1. Germline values: CDR1 SNHLY, CDR2 FYNNEI. CDR3 length: 15 residues. J was trimmed by 0 bases and V by 4 bases; bases with no gene match: 4. CDR3 sequence (DNA): TGTGCCAGCAGTGTGGACAGGGCATCTAACTATGGCTACACCTTC. This sequence encodes CASSVDRASNYGYTF.

This sequence joins TRBV2 and TRBJ1-3; TRBD1 matches at 7 bases. This CDR3 is built from 15 residues. V lost 6 bases and J lost 3; bases outside the gene matches: 8. The V gene's germline CDR1 is SNHLY and CDR2 FYNNEI. The CDR3 DNA sequence: TGTGCCAGCAGCCGGGGGACAGACGGTGGAAACACCATATATTTT. Its protein is CASSRGTDGGNTIYF.

The chain carries TRBV18 and TRBJ2-2, with 11 bases identical to TRBD1. The CDR3 sequence is 15 residues long. The ends lost 3 bases at V and 4 bases at J; junction bases unmatched: 1. In germline, CDR1 is KGHSH, CDR2 LQKENI. This chain's CDR3 is CASSPGTGGTGELFF. The CDR3 DNA follows: TGTGCCAGCTCACCGGGGACAGGGGGCACCGGGGAGCTGTTTTTT.

The rearrangement joins TRBV7-9 to TRBJ2-1; 8 positions agree with TRBD2. Looked up from germline, CDR1 is SEHNR and CDR2 is FQNEAQ (reference sequence). This CDR3 has 15 amino acids. V shed 1 base and J 7 bases; nucleotides not matched to a gene: 6. The CDR3 nucleotides are TGTGCCAGCAGCTTAGTGGCGGGAGGCCCGAATGAGCAGTTCTTC. It translates to CASSLVAGGPNEQFF.

V gene TRBV7-8 combines with J gene TRBJ1-1; 8 positions match TRBD1. CDR3 length: 16 residues. Germline values: CDR1 SGHVS, CDR2 FQNEAQ. Trimming at V came to 5 bases and at J to 2 bases, leaving 10 bases not matched to a gene. The CDR3 DNA follows: TGTGCCAGCAGCATAAGAGACAGGGGATCTAACACTGAAGCTTTCTTT. Its protein is CASSIRDRGSNTEAFF.

The chain joins TRBV19 to TRBJ2-5, with TRBD2 matching 9 bases. The V segment lost 5 bases and the J segment 4 bases; nucleotides outside the gene matches: 5. This CDR3 is 14 amino acids long. CDR1 LNHDA and CDR2 SQIVND come from the germline V gene (reference sequence). CDR3 DNA: TGTGCCAGTAGTTCCTCTAGCGGGACAGAGACCCAGTACTTC. Amino acid sequence: CASSSSSGTETQYF.

The chain combines TRBV12-3 or TRBV12-4 with TRBJ2-1; D is unresolved. The V end was cut by 7 bases, the J end by 3 bases, with 10 bases between. This CDR3 has 13 amino acids. CDR3 nucleotides: TGTGCCAGCACTCTCCCGTTCTACAATGAGCAGTTCTTC. This gives the protein CASTLPFYNEQFF.

As DNA, the CDR3 is TGTGCCAGCAGCCAAGATTTCGCTAGCGGGGTTAAGTTCTTC. It encodes CASSQDFASGVKFF. V is TRBV14 and J is TRBJ2-1; 9 bases are shared with TRBD2. CDR1 SGHDN and CDR2 FVKESK come from the germline V gene. The CDR3 sequence is 14 residues long. Trimming at V came to 0 bases and at J to 14 bases, leaving 8 bases not matched to a gene. The complete variable domain, with remaining parts taken from reference TRBV14 and TRBJ2-1, reads EAGVTQFPSHSVIEKGQTVTLRCDPISGHDNLYWYRRVMGKEIKFLLHFVKESKQDESGMPNNRFLAERTGGTYSTLKVQPAELEDSGVYFCASSQDFASGVKFFGPGTRLTVL.

V gene TRBV5-1 combines with J gene TRBJ2-2; D call uncertain. Germline values: CDR1 SGHRS, CDR2 YFSETQ. V lost 3 bases and J 6 bases, leaving 6 bases between the germline ends. CDR3 length: 12 residues. The CDR3 is CASSYPAGELFF. CDR3 nucleotide sequence: TGCGCCAGCAGCTATCCCGCCGGGGAGCTGTTTTTT.

This chain uses TRBV6-2 or TRBV6-3 with TRBJ1-2, with D hard to call. This CDR3 is built from 11 residues. Per germline, CDR1 MNHEY and CDR2 SVGEGT. Trimming pared 3 bases from V and 8 bases from J, leaving 7 bases between. The CDR3 bases are TGTGCCAGCAGTTATCCGGTCGGCTACACCTTC. This gives the protein CASSYPVGYTF.

V and J are TRBV29-1 and TRBJ2-5, with 10 bases fitting TRBD1. Germline loops: CDR1 SQVTM, CDR2 ANQGSEA. The CDR3 has 12 amino acids. Unmatched junction bases numbered 3, after V lost 7 bases and J lost 4 bases. CDR3 nucleotide sequence: TGCAGCGCCTGGACAGGGGGAGAGACCCAGTACTTC. This gives the protein CSAWTGGETQYF. The full variable domain, with the rest looked up from reference TRBV29-1 and TRBJ2-5, is SAVISQKPSRDICQRGTSLTIQCQVDSQVTMMFWYRQQPGQSLTLIATANQGSEATYESGFVIDKFPISRPNLTFSTLTVSNMSPEDSSIYLCSAWTGGETQYFGPGTRLLVL.

The chain combines TRBV6-6 with TRBJ2-1; 10 positions agree with TRBD2. CDR3 length equals 16 residues. J was trimmed by 4 bases and V by 6 bases; bases with no gene match: 9. Germline CDR1 reads MNHNY; CDR2 reads SVGAGI (reference sequence). CDR3 loop: CASRFSGGRTYNEQFF. The CDR3 bases are TGTGCCAGCAGATTTAGCGGGGGGCGAACGTACAATGAGCAGTTCTTC.

The chain links TRBV18 to TRBJ2-7; 8 bases are a match to TRBD1. Germline CDR1 and CDR2: KGHSH and LQKENI. The J segment lost 0 bases and the V segment lost 3 bases, leaving 10 bases of the junction unmatched. There are 17 residues in the CDR3. For the CDR3, the DNA is TGTGCCAGCTCACCTCAGGGGGCAGGAATCAGCTCCTACGAGCAGTACTTC. Encoded protein: CASSPQGAGISSYEQYF.

This sequence joins TRBV27 and TRBJ1-1, with 7 bases matching TRBD1. This CDR3 is 15 amino acids long. Germline trimming cut 5 bases from V and 1 base from J; bases unmatched to any gene: 7. CDR1 is MNHEY and CDR2 is SMNVEV in the germline V gene (reference sequence). As DNA, the CDR3 is TGTGCCAGCAGTCCATTGACAGGGAGGAACACTGAAGCTTTCTTT. It codes for CASSPLTGRNTEAFF.